Sequencing of this T cell receptor beta chain was carried out in a study of CD8 T cells in Susac syndrome (dated by TCRdb to the late 2010s). For the wider study: Among the sequenced Susac syndrome patients, 5 or 6 had clinically active disease and about eight were in clinical remission. At blood withdrawal, Susac syndrome patients were either therapy-naive, taking corticosteroids (in some cases with IVIg as well), or taking IVIg alone. The study used repertoire sequencing to test whether antigen drove CD8+ T cell activation and differentiation in Susac syndrome. Here is what the overall study found, with its caveats: The number of individuals in the TCR sequencing and HLA analysis was recognized as being relatively small. In the CD4+ T cell repertoire of Susac syndrome patients, clonal expansion was not detected.

V is cut by 6 bases and J by 4 bases, and the space between the germline ends is 9 bases. Reading from cysteine to phenylalanine, the CDR3 counts 12 amino acids. Only CDR3 DNA remains: 36 bases, in frame from the first base. CDR1 is given as LGHDT and CDR2 as YNNKEL, both from the germline V gene (reference sequence). RNA was extracted with the RNeasy kit and roughly 0.45 to 1 ug was reverse transcribed using random hexamers. The immunoSEQ multiplex PCR assay, covering 54 Vbeta and 13 Jbeta segments, was used to amplify TCR beta CDR3 regions. Bias from PCR amplification was corrected by using a synthetic template baseline for primer optimization and for computational correction. The paper's data handling went like this. Reads were annotated to V, D and J genes according to IMGT and were analyzed with immunoSEQ Analyzer, with only productive sequences retained. Clonality was computed as one minus Shannon entropy normalized by log2 of the number of productive unique sequences. For each patient and control, public and private clones were evaluated among the 100 most prevalent clones. Clones were defined as Susac-specific when absent from the healthy and MS cohorts, from approximately 1,100 published viral clones and from other ImmuneACCESS disease sequences. The raw public data were reprocessed by TCRdb itself: fastp quality trimming at Q25, MiXCR clonotype calling, in-frame beta chains only. A single entry per CDR3 protein holds the most common genes and DNA from its merged rows. The V and J calls were determined by TCRdb, not by the authors. Within this sample are some 190,000 distinct CDR3 sequences, with about 94% of them counted one time only. Approximately 0.15% of the sample is taken by the ten largest.

Peripheral blood CD8+ and CD4+ T cells from healthy donors, Susac syndrome patients and multiple sclerosis patients were profiled by high-throughput TCR beta sequencing. Susac syndrome patients met recently defined diagnostic criteria for definite or probable disease. Bulk CD8+ and CD4+ T cells were purified by magnetic negative isolation, whereas CD8+ TEMRA cells were enriched by FACS. Blood was collected in EDTA tubes and processed within 24 hours, with PBMCs isolated through density gradient centrifugation. PBMCs intended for TCR sequencing were cryopreserved in liquid nitrogen and were subsequently thawed in a 37 degrees C water bath. The sorted or isolated CD4+, CD8+ and CD8+ TEMRA cells had a purity of 90% or higher. This clonotype was counted between two and nine times. Its antigen specificity is not known. No quality values exist for individual bases; no much larger clone is one base distant.

Sequencing was done on a sample of CD4+ T cells from PBMCs. The chain uses TRBV3-1 and TRBJ2-5, with TRBD1 perhaps the D gene, on 6 matching bases. The sequence was obtained from a human donor with Susac syndrome. The CDR3 reads as follows: CASRSTGETQYF. The nucleotide sequence is given as TGTGCCAGCAGGTCGACAGGAGAGACCCAGTACTTC.